The rows below give T cell receptor beta chains drawn from one sample of a study of T-cell reconstitution after alpha-beta-depleted transplantation in children. TCRdb analysed the PCR reads with MiXCR anew, one entry per CDR3 protein. The table has about 470,000 distinct CDR3 sequences, approximately 41% seen once. The sequencing used PBMCs, collected before TCRalphabeta/CD19-depleted stem cell transplant. The receptor source for this set is a girl aged 2 to 10 with aplastic anemia, due to receive a stem cell transplant. The CDR3 runs from the conserved cysteine through the conserved F or W. The D gene is left open where the match is weak. Not all rows give a size; the values are once, few, many and, for expanded clones, a class.

D: TRBD1; V: TRBV20-1; size: -; J: TRBJ2-2; DNA: TGCAGTGCCCCCGACAGGGTAAACACCGGGGAGCTGTTTTTT; CDR3: CSAPDRVNTGELFF
D: TRBD2; V: TRBV20-1; size: many; J: TRBJ2-3; DNA: TGCAGTGCTGAAGGGACTAGCGGGAGAAAGGGATCAGATACGCAGTATTTT; CDR3: CSAEGTSGRKGSDTQYF
D: TRBD2; V: TRBV12-3/TRBV12-4; size: many; J: TRBJ2-7; DNA: TGTGCCAGCAGTCCGCCAGAGACTAGCGGACCTTCGGGGTACGAGCAGTACTTC; CDR3: CASSPPETSGPSGYEQYF
D: -; V: TRBV28; size: few; J: TRBJ2-1; DNA: TGTGCCAGCAGTTTATCCCCTCTCCCTGAGCAGTTCTTC; CDR3: CASSLSPLPEQFF
D: TRBD1; V: TRBV12-3/TRBV12-4; size: few; J: TRBJ1-2; DNA: TGTGCCAGCAGCCTCGGACAGGGGAACCCAGGCTACACCTTC; CDR3: CASSLGQGNPGYTF
D: -; V: TRBV7-2; size: few; J: TRBJ2-1; DNA: TGTGCCAGCAGCCTTCGCCGGTATCAGTACAATGAGCAGTTCTTC; CDR3: CASSLRRYQYNEQFF
D: TRBD2; V: TRBV19; size: many; J: TRBJ2-1; DNA: TGTGCCAGTAGTATAGTCTGGACTAGCGGGAGCAATGAGCAGTTCTTC; CDR3: CASSIVWTSGSNEQFF
D: -; V: TRBV14; size: -; J: TRBJ2-3; DNA: TGTGCCAGCAGCTCTCGACGGTTGGGTTTGGCAGATACGCAGTATTTT; CDR3: CASSSRRLGLADTQYF
D: TRBD2; V: TRBV3-1; size: -; J: TRBJ2-2; DNA: TGTGCCAGCAGCCCCCTTGCGGGGTCGGGAGGGCCTACCACCGGGGAGCTGTTTTTT; CDR3: CASSPLAGSGGPTTGELFF
D: TRBD2; V: TRBV7-3; size: -; J: TRBJ2-3; DNA: TGTGCCAGCAGCGGGCAAGCGGGACTAGGGTCGATAGATACGCAGTATTTT; CDR3: CASSGQAGLGSIDTQYF
D: TRBD2; V: TRBV20-1; size: -; J: TRBJ2-1; DNA: TGCAGTGCTAGTTCGTTAGCGGGATTTAAGAATGAGCAGTTCTTC; CDR3: CSASSLAGFKNEQFF
D: -; V: TRBV28; size: -; J: TRBJ1-5; DNA: TGTGCCAGCACCATTAGGGGTCGGCCCCAGCATTTT; CDR3: CASTIRGRPQHF
D: -; V: TRBV5-1; size: few; J: TRBJ2-5; DNA: TGCGCCAGCAGCTGGGGGACATTTGAGACCCAGTACTTC; CDR3: CASSWGTFETQYF
D: -; V: TRBV28; size: -; J: TRBJ2-5; DNA: TGTGCCAGCAGTTCGACCCGGGTCAGCCAAGAGACCCAGTACTTC; CDR3: CASSSTRVSQETQYF
D: -; V: TRBV20-1; size: -; J: TRBJ2-7; DNA: TGCAGTGCTAGAGATCTGCCGGAATACGAGCAGTACTTC; CDR3: CSARDLPEYEQYF
D: -; V: TRBV20-1; size: few; J: TRBJ1-1; DNA: TGCAGTGCTAGAGGGGTATTCAACACTGAAGCTTTCTTT; CDR3: CSARGVFNTEAFF
D: -; V: TRBV18; size: -; J: TRBJ2-7; DNA: TGTGCCAGCTCGACCGACCAGACGGCGAGGGAGCAGTACTTC; CDR3: CASSTDQTAREQYF
D: TRBD2; V: TRBV28; size: -; J: TRBJ2-1; DNA: TGTGCCAGCCTAAGCGGGAACTCCTACAATGAGCAGTTCTTC; CDR3: CASLSGNSYNEQFF
D: TRBD2; V: TRBV7-2; size: many; J: TRBJ2-1; DNA: TGTGCCAGCAGCCCGCGCGCTGGGGGGGTTTCCTACAATGAGCAGTTCTTC; CDR3: CASSPRAGGVSYNEQFF
D: TRBD2; V: TRBV20-1; size: -; J: TRBJ2-1; DNA: TGCAGTGCTAGAGACCCGGGACTAGCGACCTACAATGAGCAGTTCTTC; CDR3: CSARDPGLATYNEQFF
D: TRBD2; V: TRBV15; size: -; J: TRBJ2-1; DNA: TGTGCCACCAGGGTCCGGGAGGGGGGCTCCTACAATGAGCAGTTCTTC; CDR3: CATRVREGGSYNEQFF
D: -; V: TRBV5-1; size: many; J: TRBJ2-7; DNA: TGCGCCAGCAGCTTGGGGCTTTACTCCTACGAGCAGTACTTC; CDR3: CASSLGLYSYEQYF
D: TRBD2; V: TRBV7-7; size: few; J: TRBJ2-5; DNA: TGTGCCAGCAGCCGGACGACTAGCGCCGAGACCCAGTACTTC; CDR3: CASSRTTSAETQYF
D: TRBD2; V: TRBV4-2; size: -; J: TRBJ2-7; DNA: TGTGCCAGCAGCCAACCGACTAGCGGGGAATCCTACGAGCAGTACTTC; CDR3: CASSQPTSGESYEQYF
D: -; V: TRBV5-1; size: -; J: TRBJ2-3; DNA: TGCGCCAGCATCTTGGGAGATACGCAGTATTTT; CDR3: CASILGDTQYF
D: -; V: TRBV11-1; size: once; J: TRBJ2-3; DNA: TGTGCCAGCAGCAGACCCGAAGGGGGGAGCTCCTCTAGCACAGATACGCAGTATTTT; CDR3: CASSRPEGGSSSSTDTQYF
D: -; V: TRBV5-5; size: many; J: TRBJ2-5; DNA: TGTGCCAGCAGCTTGGATTTCGGGGAAGGAGAGACCCAGTACTTC; CDR3: CASSLDFGEGETQYF
D: TRBD2; V: TRBV3-1; size: -; J: TRBJ2-7; DNA: TGTGCCAGCAGCCAAGGGGTTGCGGGAGGTCTCGAGCAGTACTTC; CDR3: CASSQGVAGGLEQYF
D: TRBD1; V: TRBV19; size: -; J: TRBJ1-1; DNA: TGTGCCAGTGATCCGGGACAGCACACTGAAGCTTTCTTT; CDR3: CASDPGQHTEAFF
D: -; V: TRBV6-5; size: -; J: TRBJ2-7; DNA: TGTGCCAGCAGTTACTCGCCAGGGGAGGTCAACGAGCAGTACTTC; CDR3: CASSYSPGEVNEQYF
D: -; V: TRBV12-3/TRBV12-4; size: many; J: TRBJ2-7; DNA: TGTGCCAGCAGTTTAGCTTTAATGGGGAGAGTGGCTTACGAGCAGTACTTC; CDR3: CASSLALMGRVAYEQYF
D: -; V: TRBV28; size: many; J: TRBJ1-6; DNA: TGTGCCAGCAGTTTTATAGCGGGGGATAATTCACCCCTCCACTTT; CDR3: CASSFIAGDNSPLHF
D: -; V: TRBV7-8; size: many; J: TRBJ2-7; DNA: TGTGCCAGCAGCTTAACCGGGATCAGCCCCTCCTACGAGCAGTACTTC; CDR3: CASSLTGISPSYEQYF